This T cell receptor beta chain comes out of a study of T-cell reconstitution after alpha-beta-depleted transplantation in children. TCRbeta library construction was performed incorporating unique molecular identifiers. MiXCR was run by TCRdb on the PCR reads, yielding one entry per CDR3 protein. The sample has roughly 500,000 distinct CDR3 sequences; 30% to 35% are singletons. V was trimmed by 7 bases and J by 2 bases, leaving 18 bases between them. CDR1 MNHEY and CDR2 SMNVEV come from the germline V gene (reference sequence). CDR3 length: 16 residues. Sequencing was performed on PBMCs from the stem cell graft donor, taken from the stem cell graft. V usage is TRBV27 and J usage is TRBJ1-5; a weak D match, TRBD1 (6 bases). This receptor was obtained from a human donor who donated a stem cell graft to a child with aplastic anemia. As DNA, the CDR3 is TGTGCCAGCAAGTCATGGTCGGGGGCAGGCAATCAGCCCCAGCATTTT. Encoded protein: CASKSWSGAGNQPQHF.